What follows are 9 T cell receptor beta chains derived from one specimen sequenced in a study of CD8+ T cells in alopecia areata. Isolated RNA was reverse transcribed into cDNA used as the sequencing template. Repertoires were generated with immunoSEQ multiplex PCR, while TCRdb's copy carries only in-frame clones and drops some. The sample lists about 99,000 clones; 80% to 90% were seen once. Treatment specified: oral pan-JAK inhibitor, 5-10 mg twice daily. The sample consisted of CD8+ T cells sorted from blood, taken at approximately week 30, from a patient treated with tofacitinib. The receptor source for this set is a human donor with alopecia areata.

The gene calls are TRBV5-6 and TRBJ1-1; 10 nucleotides agree with TRBD1. Trimming at V came to 4 bases and at J to 3 bases, leaving 6 bases not matched to a gene. The CDR3 consists of 15 residues. The germline gives CDR1 SGHDT, CDR2 YYEEEE. The CDR3 coding sequence is TGTGCCAGCAGCAACCAGGGACAGGGGTACACTGAAGCTTTCTTT. It translates to CASSNQGQGYTEAFF.

This rearrangement joins TRBV15 to TRBJ2-4, with unresolved D. V shed 3 bases and J shed 15 bases, with 18 bases lying between them. The CDR3 consists of 13 residues. Germline loops: CDR1 LNHNV, CDR2 YYDKDF (reference sequence). This CDR3 reads CATSRERSGRLYF. CDR3 nucleotide sequence: TGTGCCACCAGCAGGGAAAGATCCGGCAGGTTGTACTTC.

The chain couples TRBV7-3 to TRBJ2-1; no clear D gene. The V end was cut by 1 base, the J end by 6 bases, with 10 bases between. Germline V gene lookup returns CDR1 SGHTA and CDR2 FQGTGA. The CDR3 extends over 14 amino acids. In nucleotides, the CDR3 is TGTGCCAGCAGCTTAAGCGGCCCTAGCAATGAGCAGTTCTTC. This sequence encodes CASSLSGPSNEQFF.

Note on this clone: This CDR3 is also generated by other DNA sequences in the sample. The chain has TRBV6-1 and TRBJ2-7, with D unclear. CDR3 length equals 14 residues. Per germline, CDR1 MNHNS and CDR2 SASEGT. Trimming took 2 bases from V and 0 from J, leaving 8 bases between them. CDR3 coding DNA: TGTGCCAGCAGTGAATACCGCATCTCCTACGAGCAGTACTTC. As protein: CASSEYRISYEQYF.

This rearrangement joins TRBV18 to TRBJ2-5, with D unresolved. There are 14 residues in the CDR3. Trimming removed 4 bases at V and 4 bases at J, with 13 bases between. Germline lookup yields CDR1 KGHSH and CDR2 LQKENI. CDR3: CASSLEASRETQYF. The DNA of the CDR3 is TGTGCCAGCTCACTCGAGGCGTCTAGAGAGACCCAGTACTTC.

The chain employs TRBV5-6 and TRBJ2-1, with 7 bases fitting TRBD1. The V segment lost 0 bases and the J segment 2 bases; nucleotides outside the gene matches: 8. This CDR3 contains 17 residues. Germline V gene lookup returns CDR1 SGHDT and CDR2 YYEEEE. The CDR3 region is CASSLGPRQGPYNEQFF. DNA of the CDR3: TGTGCCAGCAGCTTGGGGCCGAGACAGGGACCCTACAATGAGCAGTTCTTC.

This chain links TRBV25-1 with TRBJ2-1; a weak D match, TRBD2 (5 bases). The CDR3 is 13 residues long. V was cut by 6 bases and J by 0 bases, with 6 bases left in between. The germline gives CDR1 MGHDK, CDR2 SYGVNS. CDR3 DNA: TGTGCCAGCAGGGGGAGCTCCTACAATGAGCAGTTCTTC. This encodes CASRGSSYNEQFF.

The rearrangement links TRBV7-9 to TRBJ2-3; 10 bases match TRBD1. Losses at the gene ends were 4 bases for V and 4 bases for J; bases not matched to a gene: 8. The germline V gene encodes CDR1 SEHNR and CDR2 FQNEAQ (reference sequence). The CDR3 extends over 16 amino acids. CDR3 region: CASSSRDRGRPDTQYF. CDR3 in DNA: TGTGCCAGCAGCTCCCGGGACAGGGGCCGGCCAGATACGCAGTATTTT.

This rearrangement joins TRBV5-5 to TRBJ2-7; D gene uncertain. V was trimmed by 1 base and J by 5 bases, leaving 4 bases between them. This CDR3 has 11 amino acids. Germline CDR1 and CDR2: SGHKS and YYEKEE (reference sequence). CDR3 residues: CASSLNHEQYF. The CDR3 DNA is TGTGCCAGCAGCTTGAACCACGAGCAGTACTTC.